Detailed here is one T cell receptor (beta chain). Its antigen remains unknown. The sample originates from a study of siplizumab effects on memory and regulatory T cells. Regarding the study as a whole: Naive versus memory phenotype went unassigned for roughly 75-96% of proliferating CD4+ or CD8+ clones.

The germline V gene has CDR1 KGHSH and CDR2 LQKENI. Trimming at V came to 6 bases and at J to 4 bases, leaving 9 bases not matched to a gene. The CDR3 runs to 15 residues. Generated by immunoSEQ multiplex PCR, the TCRdb table keeps only in-frame clones and is missing some. The table has about 99,000 clones, 93% seen once. Material for sequencing was Tregs sorted from blood. V and J are TRBV18 and TRBJ2-7, with 10 bases fitting TRBD1. The TCR originated in a human donor in good health. This CDR3 is CASSPIGTGAYEQYF. CDR3 bases: TGTGCCAGCTCCCCTATTGGGACAGGGGCTTACGAGCAGTACTTC.